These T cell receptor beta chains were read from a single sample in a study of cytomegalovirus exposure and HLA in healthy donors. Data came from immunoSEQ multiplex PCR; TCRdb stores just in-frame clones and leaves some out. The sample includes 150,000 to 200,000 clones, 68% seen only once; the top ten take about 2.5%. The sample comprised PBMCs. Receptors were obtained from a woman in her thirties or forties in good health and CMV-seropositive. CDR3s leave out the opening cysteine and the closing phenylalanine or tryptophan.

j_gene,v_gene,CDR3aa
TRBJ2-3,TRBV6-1,ASSEARQDTQY
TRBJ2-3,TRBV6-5,ATLAGGQGTDTQY
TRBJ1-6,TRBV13,ASSLNGQVRDSPLH
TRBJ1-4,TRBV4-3,ASSQGGLGEKLF
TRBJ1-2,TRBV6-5,ASSLTGAYGYP
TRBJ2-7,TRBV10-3,ASCGGGVPCEQY
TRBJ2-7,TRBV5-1,ASSVASRRGHEQY
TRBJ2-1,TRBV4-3,ASSQEARSYNEQF
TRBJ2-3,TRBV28,ASSGFDTQY
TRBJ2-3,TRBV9,ASSVSGSTDTQY
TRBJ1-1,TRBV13,ASSFQGTEAF
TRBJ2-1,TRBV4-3,ASSQGAGVYNEQF
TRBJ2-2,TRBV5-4,ASSYGLAGPGELF
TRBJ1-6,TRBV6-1,ASTGQVNSPLH
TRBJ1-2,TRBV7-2,ASSPAEGYGYT
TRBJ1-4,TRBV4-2,ASSQERDEKLF
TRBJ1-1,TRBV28,ASSSGGGQGRNTEAF